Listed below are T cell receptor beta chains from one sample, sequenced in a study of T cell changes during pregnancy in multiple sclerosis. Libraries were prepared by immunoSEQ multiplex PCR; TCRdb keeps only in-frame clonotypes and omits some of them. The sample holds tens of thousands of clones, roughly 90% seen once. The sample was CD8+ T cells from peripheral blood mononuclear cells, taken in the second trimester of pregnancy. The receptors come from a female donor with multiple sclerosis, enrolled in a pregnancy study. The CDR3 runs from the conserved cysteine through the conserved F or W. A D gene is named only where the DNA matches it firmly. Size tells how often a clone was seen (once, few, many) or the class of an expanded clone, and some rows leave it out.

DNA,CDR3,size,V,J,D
TGTGCCAGCATCGGACGGGAGATACAAGCTTTCTTT,CASIGREIQAFF,.,TRBV7-9,TRBJ1-1,.
TGTGCCAGCAGTTTATCCCTGGGGCAGTCGTCTAACTATGGCTACACCTTC,CASSLSLGQSSNYGYTF,.,TRBV27,TRBJ1-2,.
TGTGCCAGCAGCCAGAGGTCAGGGACAGGGAGCACCGGGGAGCTGTTTTTT,CASSQRSGTGSTGELFF,.,TRBV14,TRBJ2-2,TRBD1
TGTGCCAGCAGTGAACTTGCCACAGGCTTTCTGAGCACTGAAGCTTTCTTT,CASSELATGFLSTEAFF,.,TRBV2,TRBJ1-1,.
TGTGCCAGCAGCTTAGGCCGTGGTACAGGCTACACCTTC,CASSLGRGTGYTF,.,TRBV13,TRBJ1-2,.
TGCAGTGTGGTAGTGGACGAGCAGTACTTC,CSVVVDEQYF,once,TRBV20-1,TRBJ2-7,.
TGCGCCAGCAGCCAAGCGTCCCAGACGGGCTATGGCTACACCTTC,CASSQASQTGYGYTF,.,TRBV4-3,TRBJ1-2,.
TGTGCCAGCGGGGGAGCGGGGGGAAGCTACACCTTC,CASGGAGGSYTF,.,TRBV7-3,TRBJ1-2,.
TGTGCCACGGTCGCCGGGGAGCTGTTTTTT,CATVAGELFF,.,TRBV7-9,TRBJ2-2,.
TGTGCCAGCAGGGAGAGCTCCTATAATTCACCCCTCCACTTT,CASRESSYNSPLHF,.,TRBV6-5,TRBJ1-6,.
TGTGCCAGCAGCTTATTCAGGGAAGCTTTCTTT,CASSLFREAFF,few,TRBV7-2,TRBJ1-1,.
TGTGCCAGCAGCCGACAGGGGTACGGTGGCGAGCAGTACTTC,CASSRQGYGGEQYF,few,TRBV5-6,TRBJ2-7,TRBD1
TGTGCCAGCAGCTTTACGGGAAACACCGGGGAGCTGTTTTTT,CASSFTGNTGELFF,.,TRBV5-4,TRBJ2-2,.
TGTGCCACCAGCAGAGTGGGTCAGGGGACACGGGAAAAACTGTTTTTT,CATSRVGQGTREKLFF,.,TRBV15,TRBJ1-4,.
TGTGCCAGCAGTGACCCCCGGACAGATACGCAGTATTTT,CASSDPRTDTQYF,.,TRBV6-4,TRBJ2-3,.
TGTGCCAGCAGTTTGAGGGGGCTAGACTATGGCTACACCTTC,CASSLRGLDYGYTF,.,TRBV27,TRBJ1-2,TRBD1
TGTGCCAGCAGCCCTGACTGGCGGGGGACCCAGTACTTC,CASSPDWRGTQYF,.,TRBV7-9,TRBJ2-5,.
TGCGCCAGCAGCCAAGGGCGGCAGAACACTGAAGCTTTCTTT,CASSQGRQNTEAFF,.,TRBV4-3,TRBJ1-1,.
TGTGCCAGCAGCTTGACAGGCAGCTATAGCAATCAGCCCCAGCATTTT,CASSLTGSYSNQPQHF,once,TRBV5-6,TRBJ1-5,.
TGTGCCAGCAGCGAGGGACTCCGAAGAGTAGAAAAACTGTTTTTT,CASSEGLRRVEKLFF,.,TRBV11-2,TRBJ1-4,.
TGTGCCAGCAGTGAAGCCGGCGGGGGGGCCTCTGTCACAGATACGCAGTATTTT,CASSEAGGGASVTDTQYF,.,TRBV6-1,TRBJ2-3,TRBD2
TGTGCCAGCAGCCCGGGACAGGGTAATACTGAAGCTTTCTTT,CASSPGQGNTEAFF,few,TRBV6-6,TRBJ1-1,TRBD1
TGTGCCAGCAGCGCCTCGTTGAGCTCTGGAAACACCATATATTTT,CASSASLSSGNTIYF,once,TRBV9,TRBJ1-3,.
TGTGCCAGCAGCTTAGAGCCCGCCATACCGAACACTGAAGCTTTCTTT,CASSLEPAIPNTEAFF,.,TRBV13,TRBJ1-1,.
TGTGCCAGCAGCTCGTCCGGGACAGGGGGTCCCGGGGAGCTGTTTTTT,CASSSSGTGGPGELFF,.,TRBV5-8,TRBJ2-2,TRBD1
TGTGCCAGCAGCCAAGAGTGGCGGACAGGGGGTCAGCCCCAGCATTTT,CASSQEWRTGGQPQHF,once,TRBV4-2,TRBJ1-5,TRBD1
TGCGCCAGCAGCTCATGGTGGGGGCGGCTAGTGGGGACCCAGTACTTC,CASSSWWGRLVGTQYF,.,TRBV5-1,TRBJ2-5,.
TGCGCCAGCAGCCAAGACGGGGACAAGCGGGAAAAACTGTTTTTT,CASSQDGDKREKLFF,.,TRBV4-3,TRBJ1-4,.
TGTGCCAGCAGCTTTCAGGGGGACTACTATGGCTACACCTTC,CASSFQGDYYGYTF,.,TRBV5-6,TRBJ1-2,TRBD1
TGTGCCAGCAGCTTCGCGGGTAGTGCCGATACGCAGTATTTT,CASSFAGSADTQYF,.,TRBV5-8,TRBJ2-3,.
TGTGCCAGCGGTCGGGAGAACACTGAAGCTTTCTTT,CASGRENTEAFF,many,TRBV7-9,TRBJ1-1,.
TGTGCCAGCAGCCTACAGGGTCCGGAAAAACTGTTTTTT,CASSLQGPEKLFF,.,TRBV5-5,TRBJ1-4,.
TGTGCCAGCAGTGAAGCAAGAGGGGGCGCCTATAATTCACCCCTCCACTTT,CASSEARGGAYNSPLHF,.,TRBV6-1,TRBJ1-6,TRBD1
TGTGCCAGCAGTTACGGCGGATATAGCAATCAGCCCCAGCATTTT,CASSYGGYSNQPQHF,.,TRBV6-5,TRBJ1-5,.
TGTGCCAGCAGCGTAGAAGGGGGCAACACCGGGGAGCTGTTTTTT,CASSVEGGNTGELFF,.,TRBV9,TRBJ2-2,TRBD1
TGTGCCACCCTGACAGGGGGCAACACCGGGGAGCTGTTTTTT,CATLTGGNTGELFF,.,TRBV27,TRBJ2-2,TRBD1
TGTGCCAGCAGCCCTAGGGGGGAGGGACGCCACGAGCAGTACTTC,CASSPRGEGRHEQYF,.,TRBV13,TRBJ2-7,.
TGTGCCTGGTACGCAACAGGACTAGCGCCCTACGAGCAGTACTTC,CAWYATGLAPYEQYF,.,TRBV30,TRBJ2-7,TRBD2
TGTGCCAGCATTGATCCGGGACAGTCCTACGAGCAGTACTTC,CASIDPGQSYEQYF,.,TRBV6-1,TRBJ2-7,TRBD1
TGTGCCAGCAGCTTAGGGGTGGGGGGAGAGACCCAGTACTTC,CASSLGVGGETQYF,.,TRBV7-8,TRBJ2-5,.
TGTGCCAGCAGTCATCGGGGGGTTATCAATGAGCAGTTCTTC,CASSHRGVINEQFF,.,TRBV27,TRBJ2-1,TRBD2
TGTGCCAGCAGCTCCCCCTCCACCACAGGCGAAAAACTGTTTTTT,CASSSPSTTGEKLFF,.,TRBV5-5,TRBJ1-4,.
TGTGCCAGCAGTTTAGGTTTCGAGGGCACTGAAGCTTTCTTT,CASSLGFEGTEAFF,.,TRBV27,TRBJ1-1,.
TGCGCCAGCAGTGAGTCGGGAATCACAGATACGCAGTATTTT,CASSESGITDTQYF,.,TRBV4-3,TRBJ2-3,.